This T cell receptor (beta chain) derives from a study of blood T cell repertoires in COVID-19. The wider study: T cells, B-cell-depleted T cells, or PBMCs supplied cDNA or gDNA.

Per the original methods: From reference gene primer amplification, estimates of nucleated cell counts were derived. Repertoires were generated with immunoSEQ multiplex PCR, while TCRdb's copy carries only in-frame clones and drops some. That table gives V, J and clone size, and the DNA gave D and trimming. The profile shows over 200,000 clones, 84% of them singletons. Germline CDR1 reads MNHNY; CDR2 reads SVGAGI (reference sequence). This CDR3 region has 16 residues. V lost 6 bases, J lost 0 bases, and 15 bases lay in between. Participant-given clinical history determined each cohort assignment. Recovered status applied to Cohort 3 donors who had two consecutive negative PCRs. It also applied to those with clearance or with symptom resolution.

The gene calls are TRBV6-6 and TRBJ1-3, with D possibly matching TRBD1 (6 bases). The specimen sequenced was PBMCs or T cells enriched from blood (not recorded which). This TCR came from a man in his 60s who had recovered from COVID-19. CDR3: CASRNEGGSSGNTIYF. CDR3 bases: TGTGCCAGCAGAAACGAGGGGGGGTCCTCTGGAAACACCATATATTTT.